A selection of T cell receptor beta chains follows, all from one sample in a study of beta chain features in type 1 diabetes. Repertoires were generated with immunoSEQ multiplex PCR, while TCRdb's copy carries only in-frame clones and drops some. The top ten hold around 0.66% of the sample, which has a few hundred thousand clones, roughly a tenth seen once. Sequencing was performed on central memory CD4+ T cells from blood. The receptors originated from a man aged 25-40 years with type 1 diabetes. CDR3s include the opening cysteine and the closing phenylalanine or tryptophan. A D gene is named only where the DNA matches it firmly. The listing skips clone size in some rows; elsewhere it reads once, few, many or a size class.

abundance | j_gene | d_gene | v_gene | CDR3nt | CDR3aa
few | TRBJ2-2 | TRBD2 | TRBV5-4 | TGTGCCAGCAGCCCGTTAGCGGGAGAGGACACCGGGGAGCTGTTTTTT | CASSPLAGEDTGELFF
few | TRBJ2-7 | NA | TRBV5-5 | TGTGCCAGCAGCTTGGACGGGGGGCTCGAGCAGTACTTC | CASSLDGGLEQYF
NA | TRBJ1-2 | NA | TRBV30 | TGTGCCTGGAAGGCGAGGGTTCGCGATGGCTACACCTTC | CAWKARVRDGYTF
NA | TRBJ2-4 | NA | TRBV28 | TGTGCCAGCAAGTTAACAGCGTATGTAGACATTCAGTACTTC | CASKLTAYVDIQYF
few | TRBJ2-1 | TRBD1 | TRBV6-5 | TGTGCCAGCAGTTCCGACAGGGGATCCTACAATGAGCAGTTCTTC | CASSSDRGSYNEQFF
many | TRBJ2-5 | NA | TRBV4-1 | TGCGCCAGCAGCCCACTACTTGTTGAGACCCAGTACTTC | CASSPLLVETQYF
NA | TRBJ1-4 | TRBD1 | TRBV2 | TGTGCCAGCAGTACACAGGGGCAGGGTGAGGAAAAACTGTTTTTT | CASSTQGQGEEKLFF
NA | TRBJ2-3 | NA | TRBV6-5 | TGTGCCAGCAGTTACAACCAGGGGTCAGATACGCAGTATTTT | CASSYNQGSDTQYF
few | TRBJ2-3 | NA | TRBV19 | TGTGCCAGTAGTACGCGGGTTAGCACAGATACGCAGTATTTT | CASSTRVSTDTQYF
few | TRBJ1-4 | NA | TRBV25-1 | TGTGCCAGCAGCGACACCTATAATGAAAAACTGTTTTTT | CASSDTYNEKLFF
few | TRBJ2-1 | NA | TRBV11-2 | TGTGCCAGCAGCTTAGACCCTCGAACCAATGAGCAGTTCTTC | CASSLDPRTNEQFF
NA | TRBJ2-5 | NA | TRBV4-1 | TGCGCCAGCAGCCTTGCGGGGGCGGGCGACCAAGAGACCCAGTACTTC | CASSLAGAGDQETQYF
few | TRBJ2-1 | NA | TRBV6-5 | TGTGCCAGCAGTACTATGAGCGTAGGGGGTAAGCAGTTCTTC | CASSTMSVGGKQFF
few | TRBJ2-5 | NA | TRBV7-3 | TGTGCCAGCAGCCAAAATCAGGGTCCCCAGGAGACCCAGTACTTC | CASSQNQGPQETQYF
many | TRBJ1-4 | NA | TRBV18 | TGTGCCAGCTCGGAGGACAGAGCAACTAATGAAAAACTGTTTTTT | CASSEDRATNEKLFF
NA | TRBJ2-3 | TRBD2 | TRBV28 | TGTGCCAGCACCCTCTCACTAGCGTTAGGAAGGGATACGCAGTATTTT | CASTLSLALGRDTQYF
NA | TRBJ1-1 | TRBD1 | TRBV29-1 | TGCAGCGTGGCTGGACAGGGGGGCACTGAAGCTTTCTTT | CSVAGQGGTEAFF
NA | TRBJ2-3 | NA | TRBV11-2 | TGTGCCAGCAGCTTAGATCGGAACGGGATTAGCACAGATACGCAGTATTTT | CASSLDRNGISTDTQYF
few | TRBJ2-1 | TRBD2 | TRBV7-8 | TGTGCCAGCAGCGCTGGGACTAGCGGGACATTGAATGAGCAGTTCTTC | CASSAGTSGTLNEQFF
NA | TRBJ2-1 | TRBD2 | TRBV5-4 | TGTGCCAGCAGCTTGTTGGGGACTAGATTTGCTGAGCAGTTCTTC | CASSLLGTRFAEQFF
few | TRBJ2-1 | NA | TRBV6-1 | TGTGCCAGCAGTGAAAATCCCGGGGGCTATGAGCAGTTCTTC | CASSENPGGYEQFF
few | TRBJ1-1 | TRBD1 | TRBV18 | TGTGCCAGCTCACCAGGGACAGGGGGGAACACTGAAGCTTTCTTT | CASSPGTGGNTEAFF
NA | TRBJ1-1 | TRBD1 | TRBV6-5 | TGTGCCATCAGGGGGGACAGACTGAACACTGAAGCTTTCTTT | CAIRGDRLNTEAFF
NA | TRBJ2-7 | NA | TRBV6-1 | TGTGCCAGCAGGCAGACAGCAAGCTACGAGCAGTACTTC | CASRQTASYEQYF
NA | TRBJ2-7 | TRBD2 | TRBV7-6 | TGTGCCAGCAGCTTACCGGGAGGTGACTACGAGCAGTACTTC | CASSLPGGDYEQYF
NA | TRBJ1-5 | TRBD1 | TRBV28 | TGTGCCAGCAGGGACATTGACAGGGGAGGCAATCAGCCCCAGCATTTT | CASRDIDRGGNQPQHF
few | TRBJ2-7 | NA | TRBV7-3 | TGTGCCAGCAGCCCTCAGGTCCAGCGTGGGGACCTCTACGAGCAGTACTTC | CASSPQVQRGDLYEQYF
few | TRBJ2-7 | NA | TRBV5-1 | TGCGCCAGCAGCTTGGATTTGTACGAGCAGTACTTC | CASSLDLYEQYF
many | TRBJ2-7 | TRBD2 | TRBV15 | TGTGCCACCAGCAGAGATTGGGCTAGCGGGACCTTCGAGCAGTACTTC | CATSRDWASGTFEQYF
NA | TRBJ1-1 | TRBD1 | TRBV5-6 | TGTGCCAGCAGCGGCGGGACAGGGGGCTCCATGAACACTGAAGCTTTCTTT | CASSGGTGGSMNTEAFF
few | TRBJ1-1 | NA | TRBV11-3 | TGTGCCAGCAGCGGGTCCGGGACGGTTAACACTGAAGCTTTCTTT | CASSGSGTVNTEAFF
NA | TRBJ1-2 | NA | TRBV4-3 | TGCGCCAGCAGCCAAGGGGACGGAGCTAACTATGGCTACACCTTC | CASSQGDGANYGYTF
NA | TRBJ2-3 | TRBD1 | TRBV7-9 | TGTGCCAGCAGCCCCGGGACAGGGCGTACAGATACGCAGTATTTT | CASSPGTGRTDTQYF
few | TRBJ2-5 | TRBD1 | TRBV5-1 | TGCGCCAGCAGCTTGGGTGGACAGGCCCAAGAGACCCAGTACTTC | CASSLGGQAQETQYF
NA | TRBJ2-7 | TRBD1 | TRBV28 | TGTGCCAGCAGTTATCAGGGGGCTTCGTCGTACGAGCAGTACTTC | CASSYQGASSYEQYF
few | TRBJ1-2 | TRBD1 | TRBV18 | TGTGCCAGCCGATCCGGACAGGGTGACTATGGCTACACCTTC | CASRSGQGDYGYTF
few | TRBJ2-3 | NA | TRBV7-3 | TGTGCCAGCAGCTGGAAACTGGGGGATACGCAGTATTTT | CASSWKLGDTQYF
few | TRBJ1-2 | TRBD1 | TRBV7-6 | TGTGCCAGCAGCTTTGACAGGGAGTCCGGCTACACCTTC | CASSFDRESGYTF
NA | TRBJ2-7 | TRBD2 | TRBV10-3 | TGTGCCATCAGTGAGTCGATGGCGGGAGCCTACGAGCAGTACTTC | CAISESMAGAYEQYF
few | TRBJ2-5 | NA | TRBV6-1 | TGTGCCAGCAGTGAAGTCGAACGGGGGACCCAGTACTTC | CASSEVERGTQYF
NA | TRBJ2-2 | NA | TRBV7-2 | TGTGCCAGCAGCTTAGCCGGACTGAACACCGGGGAGCTGTTTTTT | CASSLAGLNTGELFF
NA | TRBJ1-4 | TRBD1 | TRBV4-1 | TGCGCCAGCAGCCAGGTATCACAGGGGAGCGGAGAAAAACTGTTTTTT | CASSQVSQGSGEKLFF
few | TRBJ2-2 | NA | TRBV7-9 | TGTGCCAGCAGCCTCTTTGGGGACACCGGGGAGCTGTTTTTT | CASSLFGDTGELFF
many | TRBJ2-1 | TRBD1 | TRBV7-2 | TGTGCCAGCAGCCCCCGGGGACAGGGAGGTAGGAGTGAGCAGTTCTTC | CASSPRGQGGRSEQFF
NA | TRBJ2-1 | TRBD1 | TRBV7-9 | TGTGCCAGCAGCCTCCGGGACAGGAGCTACAATGAGCAGTTCTTC | CASSLRDRSYNEQFF
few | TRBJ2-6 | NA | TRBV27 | TGTGCCAGCAGTTTTTTAGTCAGAGAGAGCTCTGGGGCCAACGTCCTGACTTTC | CASSFLVRESSGANVLTF
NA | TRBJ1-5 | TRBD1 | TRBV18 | TGTGCCAGCTCACCAATGGGACAGACGGCGTATAGCAATCAGCCCCAGCATTTT | CASSPMGQTAYSNQPQHF
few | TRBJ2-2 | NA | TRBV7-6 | TGTGCCAGCAGCTTTAGGGGGGCCGGGGAGCTGTTTTTT | CASSFRGAGELFF
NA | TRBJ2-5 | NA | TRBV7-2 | TGTGCCAGCAGCGTCGGGGCTAAAGAGACCCAGTACTTC | CASSVGAKETQYF
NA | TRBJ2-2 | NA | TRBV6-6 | TGTGCCAGCAGCCCCGGGACTGGTAACACCGGGGAGCTGTTTTTT | CASSPGTGNTGELFF